The 20 T cell receptor beta chains presented below share a single source sample, sequenced in a study of T cell responses to AZD1222 COVID-19 vaccine. Profiled with immunoSEQ multiplex PCR; TCRdb holds only in-frame clones, not every one. The sample contains roughly 200,000 clones, about 92% of which appear only once. Source: peripheral blood, taken on day 0 of MenACWY control vaccination. Source of these receptors: an adult in good health.

The CDR3 nucleotides read TGTGCCTGGAGTACTGGGACAGCCCCCTACGAGCAGTACTTC. Its translation is CAWSTGTAPYEQYF. V and J are TRBV30 and TRBJ2-7, with TRBD1 matching over 7 bases. With V trimmed by 2 bases and J by 2 bases, 6 bases remained unmatched. The CDR3 consists of 14 residues. The germline gives CDR1 GTSNPN, CDR2 SVGIG (reference sequence).

The chain has TRBV1 and TRBJ1-2. TRBV1 is annotated as a pseudogene. This CDR3 comprises 17 residues. The CDR3: CTSSQDPRKEGGYGYTF. CDR3 coding DNA: TGCACCAGCAGCCAAGATCCCCGGAAGGAGGGTGGGTATGGCTACACCTTC.

V is TRBV9 and J is TRBJ1-4, with D unresolved. This CDR3 spans 13 amino acids. The V gene lost 3 bases and the J gene lost 4 bases, with 7 bases spanning the gap. Germline V gene lookup returns CDR1 SGDLS and CDR2 YYNGEE. CDR3 in amino acids: CASSDGGNEKLFF. The CDR3 DNA is TGTGCCAGCAGCGACGGAGGTAATGAAAAACTGTTTTTT.

This clone was detected only a few times. The chain links TRBV18 to TRBJ2-5, with D unclear. CDR3 length: 14 residues. Germline CDR1 is KGHSH and CDR2 is LQKENI. V shed 0 bases and J shed 5 bases, with 10 bases lying between them. CDR3 sequence reads: CASSPPSARETQYF. The DNA for the CDR3 is TGTGCCAGCTCACCACCTTCGGCGCGGGAGACCCAGTACTTC.

The rearrangement links TRBV4-2 to TRBJ1-1; maybe TRBD1 (5 bases). V dropped 0 bases and J dropped 4 bases, with 6 bases sitting between them. From germline, CDR1 is LGHNA and CDR2 YNFKEQ. The CDR3 covers 13 residues. This chain's CDR3 is CASSQDGGTEAFF. The CDR3 coding sequence is TGTGCCAGCAGCCAAGATGGGGGCACTGAAGCTTTCTTT.

The rearrangement links TRBV27 to TRBJ1-4, with TRBD1 matching over 7 bases. CDR3 size: 15 residues. Trimming cost V 8 bases and J 3 bases; bases outside gene matches: 9. CDR1 is MNHEY, CDR2 SMNVEV, per germline (reference sequence). The CDR3 here is CASSRTGRANEKLFF. The CDR3 bases are TGTGCCAGCTCCCGGACAGGCCGGGCTAATGAAAAACTGTTTTTT. Using reference TRBV27 and TRBJ1-4 for the parts outside the CDR3, the full variable domain is EAQVTQNPRYLITVTGKKLTVTCSQNMNHEYMSWYRQDPGLGLRQIYYSMNVEVTDKGDVPEGYKVSRKEKRNFPLILESPSPNQTSLYFCASSRTGRANEKLFFGSGTQLSVL.

The V gene is TRBV5-1, the J gene TRBJ1-1; D remains ambiguous. The CDR3 length is 11 residues. V lost 6 bases and J 3 bases, leaving 6 bases between the germline ends. CDR1 SGHRS and CDR2 YFSETQ come from the germline V gene. The CDR3 loop is CASTGDTEAFF. The CDR3 DNA is TGCGCCAGCACAGGAGACACTGAAGCTTTCTTT.

This rearrangement joins TRBV11-2 to TRBJ2-1, with D unresolved. This CDR3 region has 13 residues. Per germline, CDR1 SGHAT and CDR2 FQNNGV. V was pared by 5 bases and J by 7 bases, with 12 bases between. Here the CDR3 reads CASSPPGRNEQFF. Written as DNA, the CDR3 is TGTGCCAGCAGCCCCCCAGGCCGTAATGAGCAGTTCTTC.

V usage is TRBV10-3 and J usage is TRBJ1-1; D is undetermined. The V gene's germline CDR1 is ENHRY and CDR2 SYGVKD. Deletions cut 7 bases from V and 0 bases from J, with 12 bases between. The CDR3 has 14 amino acids. In DNA form, the CDR3 reads TGTGCCATCAAGCTCGGGGAGGTGAACACTGAAGCTTTCTTT. This encodes CAIKLGEVNTEAFF.

The chain recombines TRBV21-1 with TRBJ1-5; whether TRBD1, the table's D call, matches the DNA was not checked. TRBV21-1 is shown as a pseudogene. The CDR3 totals 14 residues. The CDR3 is CASRGQGRSQPQHF. CDR3 DNA sequence: TGTGCCAGCAGAGGACAGGGGAGGTCTCAGCCCCAGCATTTT.

This clone was observed a single time. This sequence joins TRBV27 and TRBJ1-2, with unresolved D. The CDR3 is made up of 13 amino acids. Germline lookup yields CDR1 MNHEY and CDR2 SMNVEV (reference sequence). Trimming took off 6 bases at V and 2 bases at J, with 10 bases between the two ends. The CDR3 protein is CASRGSGNYGYTF. As DNA, the CDR3 is TGTGCCAGCAGAGGTTCCGGAAACTATGGCTACACCTTC.

J is TRBJ1-1 and V is TRBV19; D remains ambiguous. This CDR3 contains 14 residues. CDR1 and CDR2 from the germline V gene are LNHDA and SQIVND (reference sequence). V was cut by 4 bases and J by 1 base, with 10 bases left in between. CDR3 in DNA: TGTGCCAGTAGTACCCCCACAGAGAACACTGAAGCTTTCTTT. Translation: CASSTPTENTEAFF.

This rearrangement joins TRBV6-6 to TRBJ1-5, with TRBD1 identical over 9 bases. This CDR3 comprises 15 residues. Trimming removed 4 bases from V and 7 bases from J; junction bases left unmatched: 8. In germline, CDR1 is MNHNY, CDR2 SVGAGI (reference sequence). The CDR3: CASSSTGTGRQPQHF. Written as DNA, the CDR3 is TGTGCCAGCAGTTCAACCGGGACAGGGAGGCAGCCCCAGCATTTT.

The chain combines TRBV28 with TRBJ2-2, with D possibly being TRBD1 (5 bases). V lost 4 bases and J 2 bases, leaving 8 bases between the germline ends. This CDR3 is built from 14 residues. Germline CDR1 reads MDHEN; CDR2 reads SYDVKM. CDR3 residues: CASSSGQNTGELFF. CDR3 DNA sequence: TGTGCCAGCAGTTCAGGACAAAACACCGGGGAGCTGTTTTTT.

This sequence joins TRBV4-1 and TRBJ2-5; D is uncertain. This CDR3 is 13 amino acids long. Germline V gives CDR1 MGHRA, CDR2 YSYEKL. V lost 2 bases and J lost 6, with 10 bases in between. Written as DNA, the CDR3 is TGCGCCAGCAGCCAATTAAACGGCCAGACCCAGTACTTC. Amino acid sequence: CASSQLNGQTQYF.

The gene calls are TRBV6-2 or TRBV6-3 and TRBJ2-1, with 9 bases lining up with TRBD2. CDR1 is MNHEY and CDR2 is SVGEGT in the germline V gene. The CDR3 loop spans 14 amino acids. V was pared by 6 bases and J by 12 bases, with 12 bases of the junction left unmatched. Written as DNA, the CDR3 is TGTGCCAGCAGCTTGGGACTAGCAGGAGTCGGGCAGTTCTTC. Amino acids: CASSLGLAGVGQFF.

The V call is TRBV18, the J call TRBJ2-1; possibly TRBD1 for D (5 bases). Germline-derived CDR1 and CDR2 are KGHSH and LQKENI. Trimming pared 3 bases from V and 14 bases from J, leaving 20 bases between. The CDR3 runs 14 residues. The CDR3 region has the DNA TGTGCCAGCTCACCGTCGGGTGGAACAGGTCTAAAGTTCTTC. It is translated as CASSPSGGTGLKFF. Looking up the rest from reference TRBV18 and TRBJ2-1 gives the full variable domain: NAGVMQNPRHLVRRRGQEARLRCSPMKGHSHVYWYRQLPEEGLKFMVYLQKENIIDESGMPKERFSAEFPKEGPSILRIQQVVRGDSAAYFCASSPSGGTGLKFFGPGTRLTVL.

This clone was counted only a few times. The CDR3 coding sequence is TGTGCCAGCAGTGTACCTACAGGGTCCCGGGGCCAGCCCCAGCATTTT. Its protein product is CASSVPTGSRGQPQHF. The chain links TRBV2 to TRBJ1-5; TRBD1 might be the D (6 bases). The CDR3 covers 16 residues. V gave up 4 bases and J gave up 7 bases, with 20 bases separating them. Germline CDR1 SNHLY, CDR2 FYNNEI.

This CDR3 reads CASSQDSAGTSGGQYF. CDR3 sequence (DNA): TGTGCCAGCAGCCAAGATTCAGCGGGGACCTCAGGAGGGCAGTACTTC. V gene TRBV3-1 (or the pseudogene TRBV3-2) combines with J gene TRBJ2-7; 7 bases map to TRBD2. The CDR3 covers 16 residues. Germline V CDR1 and CDR2: LGHDT, YNNKEL (reference sequence). V trimming: 0 bases; J trimming: 9 bases; junction bases outside the gene matches: 14.

The chain recombines TRBV24-1 with TRBJ1-1; no reliable D call. Germline CDR1 is KGHDR and CDR2 is SFDVKD. The CDR3 covers 14 residues. V was clipped by 4 bases and J by 1 base, with 9 bases between them. CDR3 in amino acids: CATSENGRNTEAFF. In DNA form, the CDR3 reads TGTGCCACCAGTGAAAATGGACGGAACACTGAAGCTTTCTTT.